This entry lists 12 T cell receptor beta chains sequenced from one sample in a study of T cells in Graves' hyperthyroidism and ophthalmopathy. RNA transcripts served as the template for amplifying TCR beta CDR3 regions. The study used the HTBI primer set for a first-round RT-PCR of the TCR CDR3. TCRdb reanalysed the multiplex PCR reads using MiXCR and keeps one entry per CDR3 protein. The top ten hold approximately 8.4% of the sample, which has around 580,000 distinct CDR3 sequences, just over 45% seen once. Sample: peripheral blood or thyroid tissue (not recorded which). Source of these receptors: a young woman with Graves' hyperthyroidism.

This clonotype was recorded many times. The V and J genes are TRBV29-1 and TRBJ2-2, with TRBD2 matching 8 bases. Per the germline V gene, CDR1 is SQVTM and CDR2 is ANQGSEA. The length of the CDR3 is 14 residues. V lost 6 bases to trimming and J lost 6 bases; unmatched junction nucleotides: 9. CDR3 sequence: CSVVPGGFAGELFF. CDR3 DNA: TGCAGCGTCGTTCCGGGGGGGTTTGCCGGGGAGCTGTTTTTT.

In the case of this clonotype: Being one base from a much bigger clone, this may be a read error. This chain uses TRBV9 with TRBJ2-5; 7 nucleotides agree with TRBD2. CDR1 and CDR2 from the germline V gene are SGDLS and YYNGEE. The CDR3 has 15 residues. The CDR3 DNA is TGTGCCAGCAGCGTAGGGGGCGGGAGTTCAGAGGCCCAGTACTTC. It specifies CASSVGGGSSEAQYF.

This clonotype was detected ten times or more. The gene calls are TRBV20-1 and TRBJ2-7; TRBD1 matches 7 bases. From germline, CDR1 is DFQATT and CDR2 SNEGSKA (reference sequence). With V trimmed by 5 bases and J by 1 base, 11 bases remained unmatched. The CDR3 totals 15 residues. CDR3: CSAASLDRVSYEQYF. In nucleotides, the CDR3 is TGCAGTGCTGCCTCACTCGACAGGGTATCCTACGAGCAGTACTTC.

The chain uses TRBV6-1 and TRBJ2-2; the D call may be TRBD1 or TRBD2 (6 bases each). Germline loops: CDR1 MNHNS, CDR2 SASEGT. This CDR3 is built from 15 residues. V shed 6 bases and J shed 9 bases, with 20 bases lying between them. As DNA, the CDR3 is TGTGCCAGCAGCACCGGGGGCGACAGCATCAGGGAGCTGTTTTTT. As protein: CASSTGGDSIRELFF.

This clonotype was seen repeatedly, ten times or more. In nucleotides, the CDR3 is TGCGCCAGCAGCCACCCGGGACAGGGAGGATACACCTTC. Its protein is CASSHPGQGGYTF. The rearrangement links TRBV4-1 to TRBJ1-2, with 9 positions matching TRBD1. V trimming: 3 bases; J trimming: 11 bases; junction bases outside the gene matches: 7. The CDR3 has 13 amino acids. The germline CDR1 and CDR2 sequences are MGHRA and YSYEKL.

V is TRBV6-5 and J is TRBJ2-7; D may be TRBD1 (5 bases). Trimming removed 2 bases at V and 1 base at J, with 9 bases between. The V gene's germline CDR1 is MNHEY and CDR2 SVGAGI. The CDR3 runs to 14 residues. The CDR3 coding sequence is TGTGCCAGCAGTTACGGGGCACTTTCCTACGAGCAGTACTTC. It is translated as CASSYGALSYEQYF.

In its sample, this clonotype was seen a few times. The CDR3 bases are TGTGCCAGCAGCTCTCGGACAGGGGGCTATAGCAATCAGCCCCAGCATTTT. Translation gives CASSSRTGGYSNQPQHF. The genes are TRBV7-9 and TRBJ1-5; 11 bases are a match to TRBD1. The trim removed 4 bases at V and 0 bases at J, leaving 5 bases unmatched. The CDR3 sequence is 17 residues long. Per germline, CDR1 SEHNR and CDR2 FQNEAQ (reference sequence).

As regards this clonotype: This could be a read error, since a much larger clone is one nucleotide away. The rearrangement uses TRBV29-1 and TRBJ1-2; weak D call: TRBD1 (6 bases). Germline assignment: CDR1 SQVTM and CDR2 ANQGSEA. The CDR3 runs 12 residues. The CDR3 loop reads CGVEMGGASYTF. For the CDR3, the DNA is TGCGGCGTTGAGATGGGGGGCGCGAGCTACACCTTC.

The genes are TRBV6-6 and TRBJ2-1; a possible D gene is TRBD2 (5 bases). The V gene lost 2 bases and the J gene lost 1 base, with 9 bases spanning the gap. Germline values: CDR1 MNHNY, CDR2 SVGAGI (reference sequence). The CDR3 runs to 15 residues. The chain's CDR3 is CASSYGGPSYNEQFF. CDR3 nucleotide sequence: TGTGCCAGCAGTTACGGCGGGCCATCCTACAATGAGCAGTTCTTC.

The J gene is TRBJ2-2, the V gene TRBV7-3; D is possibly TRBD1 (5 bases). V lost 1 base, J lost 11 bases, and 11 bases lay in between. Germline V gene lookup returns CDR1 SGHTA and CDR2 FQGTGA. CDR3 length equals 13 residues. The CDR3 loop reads CASSLNWQGELFF. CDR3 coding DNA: TGTGCCAGCAGCTTAAATTGGCAGGGTGAGCTGTTTTTT.

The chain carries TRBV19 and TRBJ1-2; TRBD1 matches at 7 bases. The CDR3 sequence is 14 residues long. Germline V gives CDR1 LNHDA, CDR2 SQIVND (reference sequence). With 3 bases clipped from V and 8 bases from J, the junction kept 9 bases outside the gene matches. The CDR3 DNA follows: TGTGCCAGTAGTATGGCGGGACAGAGGGACGGCTACACCTTC. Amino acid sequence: CASSMAGQRDGYTF. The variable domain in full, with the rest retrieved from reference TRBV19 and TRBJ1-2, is DGGITQSPKYLFRKEGQNVTLSCEQNLNHDAMYWYRQDPGQGLRLIYYSQIVNDFQKGDIAEGYSVSREKKESFPLTVTSAQKNPTAFYLCASSMAGQRDGYTFGSGTRLTVV.

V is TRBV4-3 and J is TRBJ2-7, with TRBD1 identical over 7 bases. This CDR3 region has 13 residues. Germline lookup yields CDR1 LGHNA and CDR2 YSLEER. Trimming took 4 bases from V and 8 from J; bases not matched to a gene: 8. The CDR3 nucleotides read TGCGCCAGCAGCCTCAGCACAGGGGACAAGCAGTACTTC. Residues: CASSLSTGDKQYF.